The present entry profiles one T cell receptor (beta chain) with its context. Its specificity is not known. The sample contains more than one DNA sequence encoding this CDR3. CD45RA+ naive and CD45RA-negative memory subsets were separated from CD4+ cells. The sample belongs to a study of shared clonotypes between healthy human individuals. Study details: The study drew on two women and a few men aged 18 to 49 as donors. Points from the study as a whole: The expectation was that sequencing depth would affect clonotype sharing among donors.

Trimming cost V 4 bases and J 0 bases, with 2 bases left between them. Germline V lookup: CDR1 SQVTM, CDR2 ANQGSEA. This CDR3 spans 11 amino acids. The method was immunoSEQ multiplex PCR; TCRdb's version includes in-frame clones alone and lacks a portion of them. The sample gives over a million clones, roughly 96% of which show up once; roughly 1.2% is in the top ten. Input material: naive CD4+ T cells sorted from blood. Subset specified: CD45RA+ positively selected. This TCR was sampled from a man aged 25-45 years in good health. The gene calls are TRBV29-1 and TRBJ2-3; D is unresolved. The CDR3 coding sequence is TGCAGCGTTGGGAGCACAGATACGCAGTATTTT. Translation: CSVGSTDTQYF.